This record looks at one T cell receptor beta chain sequence and its context. Antigen specificity is unknown. V dropped 4 bases and J dropped 6; count of bases not matched to a gene: 7. The CDR3 runs 14 residues. Germline-derived CDR1 and CDR2 are LGHNA and YSLEER. These data belong to a study of long-term antiretroviral therapy in people with HIV. Study as a whole: By about a decade, the earliest samples predate the 2015 immediate-ART recommendation.

Overall study findings and caveats: Blood in the study was drawn between the mid-2000s and the late 2010s, possibly under older ART regimens, which may be less effective than current ones.

The immunoSEQ assay was v3.0, run at survey level. The assay was immunoSEQ multiplex PCR, and TCRdb's table has in-frame clones only and misses some. The data contain about 27,000 clones, about 82% of them singletons. This TCR came from a man aged 18 to 29 with HIV. This chain joins TRBV4-3 and TRBJ2-7; TRBD1 matches 9 bases. Specimen: unsorted PBMCs, collected 0.8 years before starting antiretroviral therapy. The CDR3 region is CASSLTGGGTEQYF. The CDR3 nucleotides read TGCGCCAGCAGCCTGACAGGGGGTGGTACCGAGCAGTACTTC.